This T cell receptor beta chain stems from a study of blood T cell repertoires in COVID-19. Turning to the study itself: The United States, Italy and Spain were the sources of the acute and convalescent COVID-19 samples. Sample material is recorded as cDNA or gDNA derived from T cells, B-cell-depleted T cells, or PBMCs.

This clone was counted many times. Original data processing: Amplifying reference gene primers gave estimates of nucleated cell counts. Data came from immunoSEQ multiplex PCR; TCRdb stores just in-frame clones and leaves some out. V and J calls and clone size are as listed in that table; D and trimming were resolved from the DNA. The table shows 150,000 to 200,000 clones, with over 80% occurring only once. Trimming pared 1 base from V and 8 bases from J, leaving 12 bases between. Germline V CDR1 and CDR2: SGHDN, FVKESK. The CDR3 loop spans 13 amino acids. Sequenced material: peripheral blood. The TCR originated in a woman aged 25 to 39 with acute or convalescent COVID-19. The chain carries TRBV14 and TRBJ2-7; D may be TRBD2 (5 bases). The CDR3 spells CASSQVQYGKQYF. The CDR3 nucleotides are TGTGCCAGCAGCCAAGTCCAGTACGGGAAGCAGTACTTC.